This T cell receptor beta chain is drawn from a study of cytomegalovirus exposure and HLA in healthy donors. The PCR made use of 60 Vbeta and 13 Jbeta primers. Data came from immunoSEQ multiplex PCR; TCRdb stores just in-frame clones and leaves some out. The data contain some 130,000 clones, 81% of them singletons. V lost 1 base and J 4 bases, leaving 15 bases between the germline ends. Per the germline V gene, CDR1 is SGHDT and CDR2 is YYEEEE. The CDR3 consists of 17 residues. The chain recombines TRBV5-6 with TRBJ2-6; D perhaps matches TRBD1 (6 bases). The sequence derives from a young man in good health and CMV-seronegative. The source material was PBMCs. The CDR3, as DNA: TGTGCCAGCAGCTTGACGACAGGCACCACCGGGGCCAACGTCCTGACTTTC. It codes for CASSLTTGTTGANVLTF.